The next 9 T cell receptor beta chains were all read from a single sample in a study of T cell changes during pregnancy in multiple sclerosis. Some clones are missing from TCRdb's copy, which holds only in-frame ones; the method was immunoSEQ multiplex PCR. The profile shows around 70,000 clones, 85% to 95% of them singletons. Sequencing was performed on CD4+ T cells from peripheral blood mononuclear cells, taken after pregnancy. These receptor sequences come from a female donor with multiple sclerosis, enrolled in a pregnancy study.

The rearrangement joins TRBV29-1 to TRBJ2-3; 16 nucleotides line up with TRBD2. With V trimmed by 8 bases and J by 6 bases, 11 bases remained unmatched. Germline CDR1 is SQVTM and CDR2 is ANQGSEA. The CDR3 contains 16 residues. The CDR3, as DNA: TGCAGCTCTGGGGGAGGGACTAGCGGGGGGGAGGATACGCAGTATTTT. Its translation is CSSGGGTSGGEDTQYF.

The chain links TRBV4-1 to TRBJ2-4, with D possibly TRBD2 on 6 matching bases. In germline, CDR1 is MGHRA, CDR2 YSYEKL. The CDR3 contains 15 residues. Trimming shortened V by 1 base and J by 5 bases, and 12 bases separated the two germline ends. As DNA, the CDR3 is TGCGCCAGCAGCCAAGTGGGGAGGCTCGAAAACATTCAGTACTTC. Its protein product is CASSQVGRLENIQYF.

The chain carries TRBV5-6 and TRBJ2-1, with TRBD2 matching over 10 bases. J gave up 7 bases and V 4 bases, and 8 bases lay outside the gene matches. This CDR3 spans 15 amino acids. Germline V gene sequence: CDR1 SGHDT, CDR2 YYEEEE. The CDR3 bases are TGTGCCAGCAGCGGAGGACTAGCGGTCGGGAATGAGCAGTTCTTC. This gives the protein CASSGGLAVGNEQFF.

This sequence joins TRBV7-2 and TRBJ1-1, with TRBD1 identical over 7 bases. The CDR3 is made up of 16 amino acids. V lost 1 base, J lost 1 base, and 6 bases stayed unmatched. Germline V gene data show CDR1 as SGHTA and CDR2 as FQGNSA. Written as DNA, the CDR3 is TGTGCCAGCAGCTTAGTCGGGGACAGCCGGAACACTGAAGCTTTCTTT. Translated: CASSLVGDSRNTEAFF.

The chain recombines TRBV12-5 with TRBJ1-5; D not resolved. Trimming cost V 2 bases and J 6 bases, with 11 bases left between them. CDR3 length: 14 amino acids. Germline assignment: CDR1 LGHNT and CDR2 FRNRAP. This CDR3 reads CASGLWPPRQPQHF. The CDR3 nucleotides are TGTGCTAGTGGTTTGTGGCCCCCTCGTCAGCCCCAGCATTTT.

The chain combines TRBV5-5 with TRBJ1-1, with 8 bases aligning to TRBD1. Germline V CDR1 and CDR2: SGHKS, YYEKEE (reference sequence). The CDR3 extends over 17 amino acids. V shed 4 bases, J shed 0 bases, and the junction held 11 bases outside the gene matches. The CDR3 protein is CASSLLDREALNTEAFF. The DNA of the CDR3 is TGTGCCAGCAGCCTTCTGGACAGGGAGGCTTTGAACACTGAAGCTTTCTTT.

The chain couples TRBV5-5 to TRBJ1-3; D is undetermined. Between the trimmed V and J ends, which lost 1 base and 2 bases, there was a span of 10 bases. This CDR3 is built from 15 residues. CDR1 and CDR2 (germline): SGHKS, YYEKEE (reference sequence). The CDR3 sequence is CASSLTPTPGNTIYF. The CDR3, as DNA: TGTGCCAGCAGCTTGACCCCTACCCCTGGAAACACCATATATTTT.

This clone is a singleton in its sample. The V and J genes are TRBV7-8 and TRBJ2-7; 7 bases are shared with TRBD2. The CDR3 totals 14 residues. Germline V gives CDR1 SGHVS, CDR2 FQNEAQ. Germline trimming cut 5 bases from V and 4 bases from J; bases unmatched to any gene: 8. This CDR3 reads CASSPTAGVYEQYF. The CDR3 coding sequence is TGTGCCAGCAGCCCAACCGCGGGGGTTTACGAGCAGTACTTC.

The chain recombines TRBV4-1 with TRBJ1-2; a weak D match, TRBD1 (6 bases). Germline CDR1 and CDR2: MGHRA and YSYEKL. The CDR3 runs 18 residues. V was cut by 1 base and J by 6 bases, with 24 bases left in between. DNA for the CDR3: TGCGCCAGCAGCCAAGTCGGCCCTCACACTACAGGGAAAAATGGCTACACCTTC. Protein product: CASSQVGPHTTGKNGYTF.